Following are 12 T cell receptor beta chains from one sample sequenced in a study of cytotoxic CD8 clonotypes in ibrutinib-treated CLL. Repertoires were generated with immunoSEQ multiplex PCR, while TCRdb's copy carries only in-frame clones and drops some. The sample consists of fewer than 150,000 clones, 80% to 85% of them appearing once. Sequences were derived from PBMCs, sampled after 24 months of ibrutinib treatment. These receptors were obtained from a human donor with chronic lymphocytic leukemia.

The chain employs TRBV5-1 and TRBJ2-7; tentative D call: TRBD2 (6 bases). V lost 4 bases and J 3 bases, leaving 20 bases between the germline ends. The CDR3 length is 16 residues. From germline, CDR1 is SGHRS and CDR2 YFSETQ. For the CDR3, the DNA is TGCGCCAGCAGCCTGGATCCGGGACTCGCCATCTACGAGCAGTACTTC. Amino acid sequence: CASSLDPGLAIYEQYF. Variable domain in full (rest from reference TRBV5-1 and TRBJ2-7): KAGVTQTPRYLIKTRGQQVTLSCSPISGHRSVSWYQQTPGQGLQFLFEYFSETQRNKGNFPGRFSGRQFSNSRSEMNVSTLELGDSALYLCASSLDPGLAIYEQYFGPGTRLTVT.

The chain links TRBV6-5 to TRBJ2-7, with a weak D call TRBD1 (5 bases). This CDR3 has 13 amino acids. Trimming shortened V by 8 bases and J by 0 bases, and 11 bases separated the two germline ends. Per the germline V gene, CDR1 is MNHEY and CDR2 is SVGAGI. The CDR3, as DNA: TGTGCCAGCCGACAGACAGCCTCCTACGAGCAGTACTTC. It codes for CASRQTASYEQYF.

The rearrangement links TRBV5-1 to TRBJ2-3, with D possibly matching TRBD2 (6 bases). Per germline, CDR1 SGHRS and CDR2 YFSETQ. The length of the CDR3 is 16 residues. The germline V and J ends were trimmed by 3 bases and 2 bases, with 16 bases remaining between them. This CDR3 reads CASSSGGAGNTDTQYF. The CDR3 coding sequence is TGCGCCAGCAGCTCCGGGGGAGCCGGGAACACAGATACGCAGTATTTT.

This chain connects TRBV7-9 to TRBJ2-2; 8 nucleotides align to TRBD2. The CDR3 has 19 amino acids. Germline CDR1 is SEHNR and CDR2 is FQNEAQ (reference sequence). The V and J ends lost 0 bases and 0 bases, in that order; junction bases with no gene match: 9. The CDR3 reads CASSLARIAGISNTGELFF. As DNA, the CDR3 is TGTGCCAGCAGCTTAGCTAGGATAGCGGGGATCTCGAACACCGGGGAGCTGTTTTTT. The full variable domain, in which reference TRBV7-9 and TRBJ2-2 provide the parts outside the CDR3, is DTGVSQNPRHKITKRGQNVTFRCDPISEHNRLYWYRQTLGQGPEFLTYFQNEAQLEKSRLLSDRFSAERPKGSFSTLEIQRTEQGDSAMYLCASSLARIAGISNTGELFFGEGSRLTVL.

V is TRBV7-8 and J is TRBJ2-5, with 8 bases identical to TRBD1. The CDR3 spans 15 residues. In germline, CDR1 is SGHVS, CDR2 FQNEAQ. J was trimmed by 5 bases and V by 5 bases; bases with no gene match: 10. CDR3 DNA: TGTGCCAGCAGCACCCTCCAGGGGGCGGGTGAGACCCAGTACTTC. Translating it yields CASSTLQGAGETQYF.

This rearrangement joins TRBV29-1 to TRBJ1-1; D is undetermined. This CDR3 has 12 amino acids. Trimming took off 4 bases at V and 1 base at J, with 7 bases between the two ends. Germline CDR1 reads SQVTM; CDR2 reads ANQGSEA. CDR3 DNA: TGCAGCGTTGCTTTGGAGAACACTGAAGCTTTCTTT. Amino acid sequence: CSVALENTEAFF.

This chain links TRBV6-1 with TRBJ1-2; perhaps TRBD1 as D (5 bases). The germline CDR1 and CDR2 sequences are MNHNS and SASEGT. The CDR3 extends over 14 amino acids. V shed 4 bases and J shed 0 bases, with 9 bases lying between them. The CDR3 coding sequence is TGTGCCAGCAGTGCAGGGTCCACTAACTATGGCTACACCTTC. Translated: CASSAGSTNYGYTF.

The chain combines TRBV14 with TRBJ2-3; D remains ambiguous. Germline lookup yields CDR1 SGHDN and CDR2 FVKESK. Trimming removed 4 bases at V and 0 bases at J, with 14 bases between. CDR3 length: 16 amino acids. The CDR3 spells CASSRRTARSTDTQYF. CDR3 nucleotide sequence: TGTGCCAGCAGCCGCCGGACGGCAAGAAGCACAGATACGCAGTATTTT. The full variable domain, in which reference TRBV14 and TRBJ2-3 provide the parts outside the CDR3, is EAGVTQFPSHSVIEKGQTVTLRCDPISGHDNLYWYRRVMGKEIKFLLHFVKESKQDESGMPNNRFLAERTGGTYSTLKVQPAELEDSGVYFCASSRRTARSTDTQYFGPGTRLTVL.

The J gene is TRBJ1-2, the V gene TRBV6-5; D gene ambiguous. Between the trimmed V and J ends, which lost 0 bases and 0 bases, there was a span of 8 bases. This CDR3 has 15 residues. In germline, CDR1 is MNHEY, CDR2 SVGAGI. The CDR3 sequence is CASSYSGIANYGYTF. CDR3 DNA sequence: TGTGCCAGCAGTTACTCTGGCATTGCTAACTATGGCTACACCTTC.

V gene TRBV6-6 combines with J gene TRBJ1-2, with 11 bases matching TRBD1. Per germline, CDR1 MNHNY and CDR2 SVGAGI (reference sequence). With 4 bases clipped from V and 2 bases from J, the junction kept 3 bases outside the gene matches. This CDR3 has 15 amino acids. CDR3 sequence: CASSFGTGGNYGYTF. The CDR3 nucleotides read TGTGCCAGCAGTTTCGGGACAGGGGGAAACTATGGCTACACCTTC.

This clone has just a few counts. The DNA is left out, because the CDR3 cannot be placed on it with certainty; the CDR3 is given as TCRdb lists it. V usage is TRBV14 and J usage is TRBJ2-5; the DNA was not compared with TRBD2, the D call given in the table. The germline CDR1 and CDR2 sequences are SGHDN and FVKESK. The CDR3 is made up of 15 amino acids, end residues included. The CDR3 reads CASSQVFGGGAAWYF.

As DNA, the CDR3 is TGTGCCAGCAGTTATGTGGGTTCACCCCTCCACTTT. Translating it yields CASSYVGSPLHF. V usage is TRBV27 and J usage is TRBJ1-6; D call uncertain. The CDR3 extends over 12 amino acids. V was shortened by 4 bases and J by 9 bases, with 7 bases between the two germline ends. The germline V gene encodes CDR1 MNHEY and CDR2 SMNVEV (reference sequence).